Listed below are T cell receptor beta chains from one sample, sequenced in a study of shared clonotypes between healthy human individuals. TCRdb's copy holds only in-frame clones and misses some; the assay was immunoSEQ multiplex PCR. The data show about 1.9 million clones, about 93% seen once. Sequencing used naive CD8+ T cells from PBMCs. These receptors all come from a young man in good health. Some clones in this sample may be carry-over from other donors' samples. Each CDR3 is given with its conserved first and last residue. D genes are given only for firm matches. Clone size is shown for a subset of rows, as once, few, many or a class of expanded clone.

CDR3: CASSERRGDYNEQFF; DNA: TGTGCCAGCAGTGAAAGGCGGGGAGACTACAATGAACAGTTCTTC; length: 15; V: TRBV2; J: TRBJ2-1; D: .; size: once
CDR3: CASGNGRGPRDTQYF; DNA: TGTGCCAGCGGGAACGGGCGGGGACCTAGAGATACGCAGTATTTT; length: 15; V: TRBV6-5; J: TRBJ2-3; D: .; size: .
CDR3: CASSLGVRQGVGEQYF; DNA: TGTGCCAGCAGCTTAGGGGTACGGCAGGGGGTAGGAGAGCAGTACTTC; length: 16; V: TRBV13; J: TRBJ2-7; D: TRBD1; size: .
CDR3: CASSLSVGGVGYTF; DNA: TGTGCCAGCAGTTTATCTGTAGGGGGGGTTGGCTACACCTTC; length: 14; V: TRBV27; J: TRBJ1-2; D: .; size: .
CDR3: CASSPHEDTQYF; DNA: TGTGCCAGCAGCCCACACGAGGATACGCAGTATTTT; length: 12; V: TRBV9; J: TRBJ2-3; D: .; size: .
CDR3: CASSSGTSDEQYF; DNA: TGTGCCAGCAGCTCCGGCACTAGCGACGAGCAGTACTTC; length: 13; V: TRBV28; J: TRBJ2-7; D: TRBD2; size: .
CDR3: CASSPRSNYGYTF; DNA: TGTGCCAGCAGTCCAAGATCTAACTATGGCTACACCTTC; length: 13; V: TRBV9; J: TRBJ1-2; D: .; size: .
CDR3: CASIGLAYNEQFF; DNA: TGTGCCAGTATCGGACTAGCGTACAATGAGCAGTTCTTC; length: 13; V: TRBV19; J: TRBJ2-1; D: TRBD2; size: .
CDR3: CASSVESSGRARGQFF; DNA: TGTGCCAGCAGCGTCGAGAGTAGCGGGAGGGCCCGGGGGCAGTTCTTC; length: 16; V: TRBV28; J: TRBJ2-1; D: TRBD2; size: .
CDR3: CASSLAWQGGRGVYNEQFF; DNA: TGTGCCAGCAGCTTGGCCTGGCAGGGAGGGAGAGGAGTCTACAATGAGCAGTTCTTC; length: 19; V: TRBV5-6; J: TRBJ2-1; D: TRBD2; size: .
CDR3: CASQSMPVTDTQYF; DNA: TGTGCCAGTCAAAGTATGCCTGTGACAGATACGCAGTATTTT; length: 14; V: TRBV6-1; J: TRBJ2-3; D: .; size: once
CDR3: CASSPTGGAEIQGYTF; DNA: TGTGCCAGCAGCCCGACGGGGGGCGCCGAGATCCAAGGCTACACCTTC; length: 16; V: TRBV9; J: TRBJ1-2; D: .; size: .
CDR3: CASSLSAGELFF; DNA: TGTGCCAGCAGCTTATCGGCCGGGGAGCTGTTTTTT; length: 12; V: TRBV11-2; J: TRBJ2-2; D: .; size: .
CDR3: CASSALGGHGNTEAFF; DNA: TGTGCCAGTAGTGCTCTAGGGGGGCATGGGAACACTGAAGCTTTCTTT; length: 16; V: TRBV19; J: TRBJ1-1; D: .; size: once
CDR3: CASSHNWEMNTEAFF; DNA: TGCGCCAGCAGCCACAATTGGGAAATGAACACTGAAGCTTTCTTT; length: 15; V: TRBV4-1; J: TRBJ1-1; D: .; size: .
CDR3: CASSSYTGGSNEKLFF; DNA: TGTGCCAGCAGCTCGTACACTGGGGGGAGTAATGAAAAACTGTTTTTT; length: 16; V: TRBV28; J: TRBJ1-4; D: .; size: .
CDR3: CASSLVKLNTGELFF; DNA: TGTGCCAGCAGTTTGGTTAAGTTAAACACCGGGGAGCTGTTTTTT; length: 15; V: TRBV28; J: TRBJ2-2; D: .; size: .
CDR3: CASSAHLAGEQFF; DNA: TGTGCCAGCAGCGCCCATTTAGCGGGAGAGCAGTTCTTC; length: 13; V: TRBV7-3; J: TRBJ2-1; D: TRBD2; size: .
CDR3: CASSLSGFEQYF; DNA: TGTGCCAGCAGTTTATCCGGGTTCGAGCAGTACTTC; length: 12; V: TRBV27; J: TRBJ2-7; D: .; size: .
CDR3: CASSETSVPPGANVLTF; DNA: TGTGCCAGCAGCGAGACTAGCGTACCTCCTGGGGCCAACGTCCTGACTTTC; length: 17; V: TRBV13; J: TRBJ2-6; D: TRBD2; size: .
CDR3: CASSGPDGRLNTGELFF; DNA: TGTGCCAGCAGCGGACCGGACGGAAGACTTAACACCGGGGAGCTGTTTTTT; length: 17; V: TRBV7-9; J: TRBJ2-2; D: .; size: .
CDR3: CASSELKLGGSYEQYF; DNA: TGTGCCAGCAGTGAGCTAAAACTGGGAGGCTCCTACGAGCAGTACTTC; length: 16; V: TRBV2; J: TRBJ2-7; D: .; size: .
CDR3: CASSQWDRGSLLGDEKLFF; DNA: TGCGCCAGCAGCCAGTGGGACAGGGGCTCGTTGTTAGGTGATGAAAAACTGTTTTTT; length: 19; V: TRBV4-3; J: TRBJ1-4; D: TRBD1; size: .
CDR3: CASTSYGDTDTQYF; DNA: TGTGCCAGCACTTCCTACGGGGACACAGATACGCAGTATTTT; length: 14; V: TRBV2; J: TRBJ2-3; D: .; size: .
CDR3: CATRGTSGTETQYF; DNA: TGTGCCACCAGAGGGACTAGCGGGACAGAGACCCAGTACTTC; length: 14; V: TRBV15; J: TRBJ2-5; D: TRBD2; size: .
CDR3: CASGQIPGANVLTF; DNA: TGTGCCAGCGGACAGATACCTGGGGCCAACGTCCTGACTTTC; length: 14; V: TRBV7-3; J: TRBJ2-6; D: .; size: .
CDR3: CASSLYRDSNQPQHF; DNA: TGTGCCAGCAGCTTGTATCGGGACAGCAATCAGCCCCAGCATTTT; length: 15; V: TRBV5-5; J: TRBJ1-5; D: .; size: .
CDR3: CASSLSGIYGYTF; DNA: TGTGCCAGCAGTTTATCGGGTATCTATGGCTACACCTTC; length: 13; V: TRBV27; J: TRBJ1-2; D: .; size: .
CDR3: CASSTSSSGSARLPYEQYF; DNA: TGTGCCAGCAGCACCAGTTCTAGCGGGAGTGCCCGATTACCCTACGAGCAGTACTTC; length: 19; V: TRBV7-9; J: TRBJ2-7; D: TRBD2; size: .
CDR3: CASRGTGPYEQYF; DNA: TGTGCCAGCAGAGGGACAGGCCCTTACGAGCAGTACTTC; length: 13; V: TRBV6-1; J: TRBJ2-7; D: TRBD1; size: .
CDR3: CASSVGRGNSGNTIYF; DNA: TGTGCCAGCAGCGTGGGCAGGGGAAACTCTGGAAACACCATATATTTT; length: 16; V: TRBV9; J: TRBJ1-3; D: .; size: .
CDR3: CATGDMGWEFF; DNA: TGTGCCACGGGTGATATGGGGTGGGAGTTCTTC; length: 11; V: TRBV7-2; J: TRBJ2-1; D: .; size: .
CDR3: CASSPPGGSYEQYF; DNA: TGTGCCAGCAGCCCCCCCGGGGGCAGCTACGAGCAGTACTTC; length: 14; V: TRBV7-2; J: TRBJ2-7; D: .; size: .
CDR3: CASSQVAPGSSNTIYF; DNA: TGCGCCAGCAGCCAAGTTGCACCAGGGAGTTCAAACACCATATATTTT; length: 16; V: TRBV4-1; J: TRBJ1-3; D: .; size: .
CDR3: CASSLAGGLTDEQFF; DNA: TGCGCCAGCAGCCTAGCGGGAGGCCTTACGGATGAGCAGTTCTTC; length: 15; V: TRBV10-2; J: TRBJ2-1; D: TRBD2; size: .
CDR3: CASMGQGDTGELFF; DNA: TGTGCCAGTATGGGGCAGGGAGACACCGGGGAGCTGTTTTTT; length: 14; V: TRBV6-5; J: TRBJ2-2; D: .; size: .
CDR3: CASSSIDRGSYEQYF; DNA: TGCGCCAGCAGCTCGATAGACAGGGGGTCCTACGAGCAGTACTTC; length: 15; V: TRBV5-1; J: TRBJ2-7; D: TRBD1; size: .
CDR3: CSASHNEQFF; DNA: TGCAGTGCTTCCCACAATGAGCAGTTCTTC; length: 10; V: TRBV20-1; J: TRBJ2-1; D: .; size: .
CDR3: CASSRDSARMNTEAFF; DNA: TGTGCCAGCAGCAGGGACAGCGCCCGCATGAACACTGAAGCTTTCTTT; length: 16; V: TRBV2; J: TRBJ1-1; D: TRBD1; size: .
CDR3: CASSFTGAEEKLFF; DNA: TGTGCCAGCAGTTTTACAGGGGCGGAAGAAAAACTGTTTTTT; length: 14; V: TRBV27; J: TRBJ1-4; D: TRBD1; size: .
CDR3: CASSVESGGFLGTEAFF; DNA: TGTGCCAGCAGCGTAGAGTCAGGGGGCTTCTTAGGCACTGAAGCTTTCTTT; length: 17; V: TRBV7-9; J: TRBJ1-1; D: TRBD1; size: .
CDR3: CASSLAGDYGYTF; DNA: TGTGCCAGCAGCTTAGCAGGGGACTATGGCTACACCTTC; length: 13; V: TRBV7-9; J: TRBJ1-2; D: .; size: .
CDR3: CSATGIYGYTF; DNA: TGCAGTGCCACAGGGATCTATGGCTACACCTTC; length: 11; V: TRBV20-1; J: TRBJ1-2; D: .; size: .
CDR3: CASSLARESGELFF; DNA: TGTGCCAGCAGTTTGGCCAGGGAGTCCGGGGAGCTGTTTTTT; length: 14; V: TRBV27; J: TRBJ2-2; D: .; size: .
CDR3: CASSIDGTGGTEAFF; DNA: TGTGCCAGTAGTATAGACGGGACAGGGGGCACTGAAGCTTTCTTT; length: 15; V: TRBV19; J: TRBJ1-1; D: TRBD1; size: .
CDR3: CASSHLLAGPTYEQYF; DNA: TGTGCCAGCAGCCATCTCTTAGCGGGACCAACCTACGAGCAGTACTTC; length: 16; V: TRBV4-2; J: TRBJ2-7; D: TRBD2; size: .
CDR3: CASSARRREDGYTF; DNA: TGTGCCAGCAGCGCTAGAAGACGGGAGGATGGCTACACCTTC; length: 14; V: TRBV7-6; J: TRBJ1-2; D: .; size: .
CDR3: CASSTRTGGMDEQYF; DNA: TGTGCCAGCAGTACCAGGACCGGCGGAATGGACGAGCAGTACTTC; length: 15; V: TRBV6-5; J: TRBJ2-7; D: .; size: .